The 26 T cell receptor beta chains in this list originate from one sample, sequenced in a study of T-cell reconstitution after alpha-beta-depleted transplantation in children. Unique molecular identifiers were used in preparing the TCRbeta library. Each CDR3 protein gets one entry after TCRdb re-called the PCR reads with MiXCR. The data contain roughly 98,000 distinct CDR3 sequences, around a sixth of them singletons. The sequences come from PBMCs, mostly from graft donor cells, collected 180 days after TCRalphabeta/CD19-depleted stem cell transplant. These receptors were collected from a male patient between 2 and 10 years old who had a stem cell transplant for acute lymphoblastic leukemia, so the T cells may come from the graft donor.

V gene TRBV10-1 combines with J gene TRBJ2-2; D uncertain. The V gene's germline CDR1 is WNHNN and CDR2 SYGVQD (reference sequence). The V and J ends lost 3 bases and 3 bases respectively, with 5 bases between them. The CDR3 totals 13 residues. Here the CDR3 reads CASSDWDTGELFF. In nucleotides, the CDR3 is TGCGCCAGCAGTGACTGGGACACCGGGGAGCTGTTTTTT.

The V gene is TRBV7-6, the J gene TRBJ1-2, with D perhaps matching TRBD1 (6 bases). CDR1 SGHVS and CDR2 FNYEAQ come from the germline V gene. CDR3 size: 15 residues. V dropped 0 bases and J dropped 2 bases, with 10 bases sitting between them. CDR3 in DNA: TGTGCCAGCAGCTTAGCTGGGGGGCCGAACTATGGCTACACCTTC. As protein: CASSLAGGPNYGYTF.

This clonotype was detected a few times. The CDR3 protein is CASSVALMTGELFF. The DNA of the CDR3 is TGTGCCAGCAGCGTGGCGTTGATGACCGGGGAGCTGTTTTTT. The chain recombines TRBV7-2 with TRBJ2-2; unclear D gene. Trimming stripped 5 bases from V and 5 bases from J, with 12 bases between. CDR1 SGHTA and CDR2 FQGNSA come from the germline V gene. The length of the CDR3 is 14 residues.

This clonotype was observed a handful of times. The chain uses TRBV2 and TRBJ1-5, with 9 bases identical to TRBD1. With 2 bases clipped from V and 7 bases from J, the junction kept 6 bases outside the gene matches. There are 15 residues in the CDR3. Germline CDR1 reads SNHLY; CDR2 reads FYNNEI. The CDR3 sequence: CASSETGGAGQPQHF. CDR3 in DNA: TGTGCCAGCAGTGAAACAGGGGGCGCGGGCCAGCCCCAGCATTTT.

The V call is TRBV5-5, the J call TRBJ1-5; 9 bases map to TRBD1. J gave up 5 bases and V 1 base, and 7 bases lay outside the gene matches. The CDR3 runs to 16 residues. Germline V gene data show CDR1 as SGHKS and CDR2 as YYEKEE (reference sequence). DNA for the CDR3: TGTGCCAGCAGCTTGTCTACAGGGGGCGAGGATCAGCCCCAGCATTTT. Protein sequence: CASSLSTGGEDQPQHF.

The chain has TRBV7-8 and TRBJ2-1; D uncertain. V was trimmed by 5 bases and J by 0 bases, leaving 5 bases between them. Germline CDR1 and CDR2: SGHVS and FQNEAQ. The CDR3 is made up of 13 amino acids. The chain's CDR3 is CASSPPSYNEQFF. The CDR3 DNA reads TGTGCCAGCAGCCCTCCCTCCTACAATGAGCAGTTCTTC. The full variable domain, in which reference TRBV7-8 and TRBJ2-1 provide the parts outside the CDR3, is GAGVSQSPRYKVAKRGQDVALRCDPISGHVSLFWYQQALGQGPEFLTYFQNEAQLDKSGLPSDRFFAERPEGSVSTLKIQRTQQEDSAVYLCASSPPSYNEQFFGPGTRLTVL.

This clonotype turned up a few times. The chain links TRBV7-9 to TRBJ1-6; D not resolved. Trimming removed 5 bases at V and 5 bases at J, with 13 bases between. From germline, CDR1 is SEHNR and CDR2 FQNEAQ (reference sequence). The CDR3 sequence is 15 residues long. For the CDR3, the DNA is TGTGCCAGCAGCCGAGTACCGTGGGATAATTCACCCCTCCACTTT. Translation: CASSRVPWDNSPLHF.

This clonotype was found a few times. CDR3: CASSLRDRPYEQYF. CDR3 in DNA: TGTGCCAGCTCTCTACGGGACAGACCCTACGAGCAGTACTTC. This rearrangement joins TRBV18 to TRBJ2-7, with 7 positions matching TRBD1. The trim removed 6 bases at V and 2 bases at J, leaving 7 bases unmatched. The length of the CDR3 is 14 residues. Germline values: CDR1 KGHSH, CDR2 LQKENI.

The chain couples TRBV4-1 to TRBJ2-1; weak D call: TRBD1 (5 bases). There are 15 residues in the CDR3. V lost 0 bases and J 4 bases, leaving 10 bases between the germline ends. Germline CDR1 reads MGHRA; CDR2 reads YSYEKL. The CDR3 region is CASSQDSTGYNEQFF. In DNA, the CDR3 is TGCGCCAGCAGCCAAGATTCTACAGGATACAATGAGCAGTTCTTC.

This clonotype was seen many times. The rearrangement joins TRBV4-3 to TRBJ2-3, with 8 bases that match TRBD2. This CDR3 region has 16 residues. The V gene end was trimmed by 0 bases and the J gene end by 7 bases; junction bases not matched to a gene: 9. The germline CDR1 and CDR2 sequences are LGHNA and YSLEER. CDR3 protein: CASSQDPMVAGNTQYF. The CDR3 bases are TGCGCCAGCAGCCAAGATCCCATGGTAGCGGGGAATACGCAGTATTTT.

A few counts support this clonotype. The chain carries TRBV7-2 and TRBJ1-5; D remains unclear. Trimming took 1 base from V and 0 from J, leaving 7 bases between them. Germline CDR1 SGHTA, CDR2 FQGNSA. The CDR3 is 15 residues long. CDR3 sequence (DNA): TGTGCCAGCAGCTTAGGAAGAAATAGCAATCAGCCCCAGCATTTT. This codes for CASSLGRNSNQPQHF.

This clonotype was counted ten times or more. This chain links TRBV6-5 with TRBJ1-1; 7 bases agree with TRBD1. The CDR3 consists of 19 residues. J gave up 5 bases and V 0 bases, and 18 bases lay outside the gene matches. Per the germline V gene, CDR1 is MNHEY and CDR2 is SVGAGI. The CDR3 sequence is CASSYSPGPRGSSWTEAFF. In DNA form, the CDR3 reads TGTGCCAGCAGTTACTCACCCGGCCCCAGGGGGTCATCTTGGACTGAAGCTTTCTTT.

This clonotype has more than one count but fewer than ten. The CDR3 nucleotides are TGTGCTAGTGGTTTGGCGCAGGGGGCAGAAGATGAGCAGTTCTTC. Translated: CASGLAQGAEDEQFF. The chain links TRBV12-5 to TRBJ2-1, with 8 bases lining up with TRBD1. The CDR3 is 15 residues long. Germline V gives CDR1 LGHNT, CDR2 FRNRAP. The junction had 7 bases not matched to a gene; V was cut back by 1 base and J by 8 bases.

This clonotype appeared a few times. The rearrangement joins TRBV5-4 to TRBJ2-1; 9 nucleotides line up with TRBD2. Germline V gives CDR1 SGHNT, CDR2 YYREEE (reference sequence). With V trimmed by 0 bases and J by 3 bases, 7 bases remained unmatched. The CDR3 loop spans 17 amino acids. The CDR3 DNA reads TGTGCCAGCAGCTTGGGATTAGCGGGGGCCTTCTACAATGAGCAGTTCTTC. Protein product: CASSLGLAGAFYNEQFF.

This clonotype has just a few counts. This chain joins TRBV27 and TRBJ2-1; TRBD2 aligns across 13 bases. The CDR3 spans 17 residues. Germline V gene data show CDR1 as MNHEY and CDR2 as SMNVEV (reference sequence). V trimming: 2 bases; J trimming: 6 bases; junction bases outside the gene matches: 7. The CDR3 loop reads CASSLTSGGAGVNEQFF. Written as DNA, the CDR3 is TGTGCCAGCAGTTTAACTAGCGGGGGGGCAGGTGTCAATGAGCAGTTCTTC.

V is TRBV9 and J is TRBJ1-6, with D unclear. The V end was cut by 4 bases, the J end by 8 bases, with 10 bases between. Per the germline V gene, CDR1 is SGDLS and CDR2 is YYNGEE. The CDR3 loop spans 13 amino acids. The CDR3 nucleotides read TGTGCCAGCAGCCCCTCTTTAGATTCACCCCTCCACTTT. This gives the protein CASSPSLDSPLHF. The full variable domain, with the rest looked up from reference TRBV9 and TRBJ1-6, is DSGVTQTPKHLITATGQRVTLRCSPRSGDLSVYWYQQSLDQGLQFLIQYYNGEERAKGNILERFSAQQFPDLHSELNLSSLELGDSALYFCASSPSLDSPLHFGNGTRLTVT.

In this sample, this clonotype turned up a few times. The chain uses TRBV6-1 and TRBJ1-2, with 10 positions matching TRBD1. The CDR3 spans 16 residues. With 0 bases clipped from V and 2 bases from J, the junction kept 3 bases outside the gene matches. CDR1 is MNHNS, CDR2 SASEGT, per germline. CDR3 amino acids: CASSEAGGQGNYGYTF. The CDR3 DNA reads TGTGCCAGCAGTGAAGCGGGGGGACAGGGGAACTATGGCTACACCTTC.

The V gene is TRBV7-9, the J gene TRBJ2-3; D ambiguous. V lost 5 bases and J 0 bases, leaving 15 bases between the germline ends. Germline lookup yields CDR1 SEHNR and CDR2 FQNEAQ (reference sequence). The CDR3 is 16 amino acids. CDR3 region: CASSPLLYHSTDTQYF. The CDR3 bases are TGTGCCAGCAGCCCATTGCTCTACCACAGCACAGATACGCAGTATTTT.

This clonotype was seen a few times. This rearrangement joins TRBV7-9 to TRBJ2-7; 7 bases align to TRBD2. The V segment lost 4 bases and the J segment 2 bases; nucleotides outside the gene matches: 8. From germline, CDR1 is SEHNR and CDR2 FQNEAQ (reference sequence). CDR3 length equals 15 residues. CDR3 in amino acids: CASSSPGGEAYEQYF. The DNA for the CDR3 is TGTGCCAGCAGCTCGCCGGGGGGAGAAGCCTACGAGCAGTACTTC.

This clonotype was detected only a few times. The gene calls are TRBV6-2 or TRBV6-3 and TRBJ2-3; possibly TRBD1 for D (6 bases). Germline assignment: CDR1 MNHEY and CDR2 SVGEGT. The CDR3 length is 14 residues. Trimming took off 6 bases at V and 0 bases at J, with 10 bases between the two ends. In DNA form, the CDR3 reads TGTGCCAGCAGACAGAGGGGGAGCACAGATACGCAGTATTTT. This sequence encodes CASRQRGSTDTQYF.

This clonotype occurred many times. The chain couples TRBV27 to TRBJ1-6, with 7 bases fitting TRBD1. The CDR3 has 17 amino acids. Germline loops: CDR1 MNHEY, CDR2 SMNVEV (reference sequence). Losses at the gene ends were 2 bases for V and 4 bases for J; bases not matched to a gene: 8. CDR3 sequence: CASSLNRDSLYNSPLHF. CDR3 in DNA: TGTGCCAGCAGTTTAAACCGGGACAGCCTTTATAATTCACCCCTCCACTTT.

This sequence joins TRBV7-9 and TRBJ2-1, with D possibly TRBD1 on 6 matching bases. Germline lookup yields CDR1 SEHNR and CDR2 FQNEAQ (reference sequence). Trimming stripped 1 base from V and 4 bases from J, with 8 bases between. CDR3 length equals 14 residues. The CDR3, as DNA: TGTGCCAGCAGCTTAGGACAGGTTTACAATGAGCAGTTCTTC. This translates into CASSLGQVYNEQFF.

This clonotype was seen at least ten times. Written as DNA, the CDR3 is TGCAGTGCTAGAGCCTTCCTCAGGGGGCCCTATGGCTACACCTTC. It encodes CSARAFLRGPYGYTF. The J gene is TRBJ1-2, the V gene TRBV20-1; 8 nucleotides line up with TRBD1. Germline V gene data show CDR1 as DFQATT and CDR2 as SNEGSKA (reference sequence). J gave up 4 bases and V 1 base, and 8 bases lay outside the gene matches. This CDR3 spans 15 amino acids.

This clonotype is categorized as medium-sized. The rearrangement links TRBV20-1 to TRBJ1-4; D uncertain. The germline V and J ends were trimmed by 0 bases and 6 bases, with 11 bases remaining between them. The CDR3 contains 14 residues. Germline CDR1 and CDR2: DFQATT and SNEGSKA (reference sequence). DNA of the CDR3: TGCAGTGCTAGAGATGGAATATTTCATGAAAAACTGTTTTTT. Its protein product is CSARDGIFHEKLFF.

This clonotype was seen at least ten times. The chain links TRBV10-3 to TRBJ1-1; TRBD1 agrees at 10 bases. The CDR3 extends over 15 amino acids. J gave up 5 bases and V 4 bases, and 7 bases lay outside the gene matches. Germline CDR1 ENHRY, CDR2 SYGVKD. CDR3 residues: CAISAGTGELTEAFF. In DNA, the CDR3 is TGTGCCATCAGTGCGGGGACAGGGGAGTTGACTGAAGCTTTCTTT.

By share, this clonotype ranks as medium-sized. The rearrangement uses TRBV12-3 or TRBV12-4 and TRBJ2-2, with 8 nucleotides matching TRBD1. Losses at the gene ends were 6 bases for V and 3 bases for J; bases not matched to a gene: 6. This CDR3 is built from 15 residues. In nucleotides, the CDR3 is TGTGCCAGCAGAGCCGGGACAGGTCACACCGGGGAGCTGTTTTTT. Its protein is CASRAGTGHTGELFF.